This TCR beta chain was recovered during a study of neoadjuvant anti-PD-1 for oral cavity cancer. V shed 2 bases and J shed 4 bases, with 11 bases lying between them. Germline V gene data show CDR1 as SEHNR and CDR2 as FQNEAQ (reference sequence). The length of the CDR3 is 14 residues. The data were produced by immunoSEQ multiplex PCR, yet TCRdb's version contains in-frame clones alone and is incomplete. The sample includes fewer than 90,000 clones, approximately 84% of them seen just once. Time point meaning: after neoadjuvant nivolumab, at surgical resection. PBMCs were not maintained or expanded in culture before analysis.

Sample: PBMCs, taken after nivolumab (anti-PD-1) treatment. The chain links TRBV7-9 to TRBJ2-5; D remains ambiguous. The source of this sequence is a person aged 40 to 85 with oral cavity squamous cell carcinoma. This chain's CDR3 is CASSLNSEGETQYF. The CDR3 DNA is TGTGCCAGCAGCTTAAACTCGGAAGGAGAGACCCAGTACTTC.